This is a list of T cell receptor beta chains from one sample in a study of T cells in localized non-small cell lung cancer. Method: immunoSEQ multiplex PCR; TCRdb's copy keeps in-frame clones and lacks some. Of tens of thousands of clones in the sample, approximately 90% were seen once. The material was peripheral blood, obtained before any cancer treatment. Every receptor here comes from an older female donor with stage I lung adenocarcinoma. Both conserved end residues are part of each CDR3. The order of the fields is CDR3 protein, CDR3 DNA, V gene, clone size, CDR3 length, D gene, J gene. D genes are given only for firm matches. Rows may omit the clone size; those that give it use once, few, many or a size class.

CDR3aa: CAWSVLLGTNTGELFF
CDR3nt: TGTGCCTGGAGTGTACTGCTAGGGACGAACACCGGGGAGCTGTTTTTT
v_gene: TRBV30
abundance: NA
len: 16
d_gene: NA
j_gene: TRBJ2-2

CDR3aa: CASRQTRDEGIPQHF
CDR3nt: TGTGCCAGCAGGCAAACGAGGGATGAGGGGATACCCCAGCATTTT
v_gene: TRBV6-5
abundance: NA
len: 15
d_gene: NA
j_gene: TRBJ1-5

CDR3aa: CASSLVSDEQYF
CDR3nt: TGTGCCAGCAGCCTGGTGAGCGATGAGCAGTACTTC
v_gene: TRBV5-6
abundance: NA
len: 12
d_gene: NA
j_gene: TRBJ2-7

CDR3aa: CASSLDVNTEAFF
CDR3nt: TGCGCCAGCAGCTTGGACGTGAACACTGAAGCTTTCTTT
v_gene: TRBV5-1
abundance: NA
len: 13
d_gene: NA
j_gene: TRBJ1-1

CDR3aa: CASTRSSGNTIYF
CDR3nt: TGTGCCAGCACCAGGAGCTCTGGAAACACCATATATTTT
v_gene: TRBV6-1
abundance: NA
len: 13
d_gene: NA
j_gene: TRBJ1-3

CDR3aa: CASTDGAGTPAYEQYF
CDR3nt: TGCGCCAGCACCGACGGAGCCGGTACCCCAGCCTACGAGCAGTACTTC
v_gene: TRBV5-1
abundance: few
len: 16
d_gene: NA
j_gene: TRBJ2-7

CDR3aa: CASSYGPGGGELFF
CDR3nt: TGTGCCAGCAGTTACGGTCCAGGGGGCGGGGAGCTGTTTTTT
v_gene: TRBV7-7
abundance: once
len: 14
d_gene: TRBD1
j_gene: TRBJ2-2

CDR3aa: CASSYAGGGYGYTF
CDR3nt: TGTGCCAGCAGTTACGCAGGGGGGGGCTATGGCTACACCTTC
v_gene: TRBV6-6
abundance: NA
len: 14
d_gene: TRBD1
j_gene: TRBJ1-2

CDR3aa: CAAHQSPNYGYTF
CDR3nt: TGTGCCGCCCACCAGTCCCCTAACTATGGCTACACCTTC
v_gene: TRBV19
abundance: NA
len: 13
d_gene: NA
j_gene: TRBJ1-2

CDR3aa: CASSESSSGASTDTQYF
CDR3nt: TGCGCCAGCAGTGAGTCTAGTAGCGGGGCATCTACAGATACGCAGTATTTT
v_gene: TRBV10-1
abundance: once
len: 17
d_gene: TRBD2
j_gene: TRBJ2-3

CDR3aa: CASNRGPGGYTF
CDR3nt: TGTGCCAGTAATCGGGGTCCAGGTGGCTACACCTTC
v_gene: TRBV19
abundance: medium-sized
len: 12
d_gene: NA
j_gene: TRBJ1-2

CDR3aa: CASSVGESSYNEQFF
CDR3nt: TGTGCCAGCAGTGTGGGTGAAAGCTCCTACAATGAGCAGTTCTTC
v_gene: TRBV2
abundance: NA
len: 15
d_gene: NA
j_gene: TRBJ2-1

CDR3aa: CASSLRLAGDNEQFF
CDR3nt: TGTGCCAGCAGCTTAAGGCTAGCGGGGGACAATGAGCAGTTCTTC
v_gene: TRBV11-3
abundance: NA
len: 15
d_gene: TRBD2
j_gene: TRBJ2-1

CDR3aa: CACPWGQANEQFF
CDR3nt: TGTGCCTGTCCATGGGGACAGGCTAATGAGCAGTTCTTC
v_gene: TRBV30
abundance: NA
len: 13
d_gene: TRBD1
j_gene: TRBJ2-1

CDR3aa: CASFRSDTQYF
CDR3nt: TGTGCCAGCTTCAGGTCGGATACGCAGTATTTT
v_gene: TRBV6-1
abundance: NA
len: 11
d_gene: NA
j_gene: TRBJ2-3

CDR3aa: CASGIQGAGSYEQYF
CDR3nt: TGTGCCAGCGGCATCCAGGGAGCGGGGTCCTACGAGCAGTACTTC
v_gene: TRBV7-9
abundance: NA
len: 15
d_gene: TRBD2
j_gene: TRBJ2-7

CDR3aa: CASSIDSLNTEAFF
CDR3nt: TGTGCCAGTAGTATCGACAGTTTGAACACTGAAGCTTTCTTT
v_gene: TRBV19
abundance: NA
len: 14
d_gene: NA
j_gene: TRBJ1-1

CDR3aa: CASGQTVYEQYF
CDR3nt: TGCGCCAGCGGACAGACCGTCTACGAGCAGTACTTC
v_gene: TRBV10-1
abundance: NA
len: 12
d_gene: NA
j_gene: TRBJ2-7

CDR3aa: CASSFWQVNTGELFF
CDR3nt: TGTGCCAGCAGCTTTTGGCAGGTTAACACCGGGGAGCTGTTTTTT
v_gene: TRBV13
abundance: NA
len: 15
d_gene: NA
j_gene: TRBJ2-2

CDR3aa: CASGGSGGAVNEQFF
CDR3nt: TGCGCCAGTGGTGGGAGCGGGGGGGCCGTTAATGAGCAGTTCTTC
v_gene: TRBV10-2
abundance: NA
len: 15
d_gene: TRBD2
j_gene: TRBJ2-1

CDR3aa: CASSPGVGSYEQYF
CDR3nt: TGTGCCAGCTCGCCAGGGGTCGGGTCCTACGAGCAGTACTTC
v_gene: TRBV18
abundance: NA
len: 14
d_gene: NA
j_gene: TRBJ2-7

CDR3aa: CASSITEAQETQYF
CDR3nt: TGTGCCAGCAGCATAACAGAGGCCCAAGAGACCCAGTACTTC
v_gene: TRBV7-7
abundance: NA
len: 14
d_gene: NA
j_gene: TRBJ2-5

CDR3aa: CASSRTAGGGYTF
CDR3nt: TGTGCCAGCAGTCGCACGGCCGGGGGCGGCTACACCTTC
v_gene: TRBV7-9
abundance: NA
len: 13
d_gene: NA
j_gene: TRBJ1-2

CDR3aa: CASSGFREQYF
CDR3nt: TGTGCCAGCTCAGGGTTTCGGGAGCAGTACTTC
v_gene: TRBV28
abundance: once
len: 11
d_gene: NA
j_gene: TRBJ2-7

CDR3aa: CASSRGQGRSPLHF
CDR3nt: TGTGCCAGCAGCCGGGGACAGGGCCGGTCACCCCTCCACTTT
v_gene: TRBV6-5
abundance: NA
len: 14
d_gene: TRBD1
j_gene: TRBJ1-6

CDR3aa: CASSGRTDTQYF
CDR3nt: TGTGCCAGCAGCGGGCGCACAGATACGCAGTATTTT
v_gene: TRBV7-2
abundance: NA
len: 12
d_gene: NA
j_gene: TRBJ2-3

CDR3aa: CASSVEGADTQYF
CDR3nt: TGTGCCAGCAGCGTAGAGGGAGCAGATACGCAGTATTTT
v_gene: TRBV9
abundance: NA
len: 13
d_gene: NA
j_gene: TRBJ2-3

CDR3aa: CASSIRTGGSFEQYF
CDR3nt: TGTGCCAGCAGCATAAGGACAGGGGGCTCGTTCGAGCAGTACTTC
v_gene: TRBV21-1
abundance: NA
len: 15
d_gene: NA
j_gene: TRBJ2-7

CDR3aa: CASSLGGSSYNEQFF
CDR3nt: TGTGCCAGCAGCTTGGGGGGGAGCTCCTACAATGAGCAGTTCTTC
v_gene: TRBV5-4
abundance: NA
len: 15
d_gene: NA
j_gene: TRBJ2-1

CDR3aa: CASSSRTGGEEYGYTF
CDR3nt: TGTGCCAGCAGTTCGCGAACAGGGGGAGAAGAGTATGGCTACACCTTC
v_gene: TRBV6-6
abundance: NA
len: 16
d_gene: TRBD1
j_gene: TRBJ1-2

CDR3aa: CASSLFFGTGSEAFF
CDR3nt: TGTGCCAGCAGCTTATTTTTCGGTACGGGGTCGGAAGCTTTCTTT
v_gene: TRBV7-2
abundance: once
len: 15
d_gene: NA
j_gene: TRBJ1-1

CDR3aa: CASSRSGGAINEQFF
CDR3nt: TGTGCCAGCAGTAGAAGCGGGGGGGCCATTAATGAGCAGTTCTTC
v_gene: TRBV7-8
abundance: NA
len: 15
d_gene: TRBD2
j_gene: TRBJ2-1

CDR3aa: CASSEFRQGLNTEAFF
CDR3nt: TGTGCCAGCAGTGAATTCCGCCAAGGGCTGAACACTGAAGCTTTCTTT
v_gene: TRBV2
abundance: few
len: 16
d_gene: NA
j_gene: TRBJ1-1

CDR3aa: CASSVWETSGGAEQFF
CDR3nt: TGTGCCAGCAGCGTCTGGGAGACTAGCGGGGGGGCTGAGCAGTTCTTC
v_gene: TRBV7-2
abundance: NA
len: 16
d_gene: TRBD2
j_gene: TRBJ2-1

CDR3aa: CASSPWGGNTEAFF
CDR3nt: TGTGCCAGCAGTCCGTGGGGAGGGAACACTGAAGCTTTCTTT
v_gene: TRBV7-6
abundance: NA
len: 14
d_gene: NA
j_gene: TRBJ1-1

CDR3aa: CASSLVGTGYEKLFF
CDR3nt: TGCGCCAGCAGCTTGGTTGGGACAGGGTATGAAAAACTGTTTTTT
v_gene: TRBV5-1
abundance: NA
len: 15
d_gene: TRBD1
j_gene: TRBJ1-4

CDR3aa: CASSLGLQETQYF
CDR3nt: TGTGCCAGCAGCCTGGGACTTCAAGAGACCCAGTACTTC
v_gene: TRBV5-6
abundance: NA
len: 13
d_gene: NA
j_gene: TRBJ2-5

CDR3aa: CASSLGRQGALDEQYF
CDR3nt: TGCGCCAGCAGCTTGGGTCGACAGGGGGCTCTAGACGAGCAGTACTTC
v_gene: TRBV5-1
abundance: NA
len: 16
d_gene: TRBD1
j_gene: TRBJ2-7

CDR3aa: CASSQVTGYTGELFF
CDR3nt: TGTGCCAGCAGCCAAGTAACCGGGTACACCGGGGAGCTGTTTTTT
v_gene: TRBV14
abundance: NA
len: 15
d_gene: NA
j_gene: TRBJ2-2

CDR3aa: CASKLGTEAFF
CDR3nt: TGTGCCAGCAAATTAGGCACTGAAGCTTTCTTT
v_gene: TRBV2
abundance: NA
len: 11
d_gene: NA
j_gene: TRBJ1-1

CDR3aa: CASSQDWPYSEQYF
CDR3nt: TGCGCCAGCAGCCAAGATTGGCCCTATTCCGAGCAGTACTTC
v_gene: TRBV4-3
abundance: NA
len: 14
d_gene: NA
j_gene: TRBJ2-7

CDR3aa: CASSPKLGRAKNIQYF
CDR3nt: TGTGCCAGCAGCCCAAAGTTGGGCCGGGCCAAAAACATTCAGTACTTC
v_gene: TRBV13
abundance: NA
len: 16
d_gene: NA
j_gene: TRBJ2-4

CDR3aa: CASSLVVDTEAFF
CDR3nt: TGTGCCAGCAGCTTAGTGGTAGACACTGAAGCTTTCTTT
v_gene: TRBV7-8
abundance: NA
len: 13
d_gene: NA
j_gene: TRBJ1-1

CDR3aa: CASSSQDRVIYGYTF
CDR3nt: TGTGCCAGCAGCTCCCAGGACAGGGTCATCTATGGCTACACCTTC
v_gene: TRBV7-8
abundance: NA
len: 15
d_gene: TRBD1
j_gene: TRBJ1-2

CDR3aa: CSVAPQGKYNTEAFF
CDR3nt: TGCAGCGTAGCACCTCAGGGAAAATATAACACTGAAGCTTTCTTT
v_gene: TRBV29-1
abundance: NA
len: 15
d_gene: NA
j_gene: TRBJ1-1

CDR3aa: CASSLTRGGQALSPLHF
CDR3nt: TGTGCCAGCAGCCTGACCAGAGGGGGACAAGCTCTCTCACCCCTCCACTTT
v_gene: TRBV4-2
abundance: NA
len: 17
d_gene: NA
j_gene: TRBJ1-6

CDR3aa: CASRALTGGWGYTF
CDR3nt: TGTGCCAGCAGGGCCCTTACAGGGGGTTGGGGCTACACCTTC
v_gene: TRBV27
abundance: NA
len: 14
d_gene: TRBD1
j_gene: TRBJ1-2

CDR3aa: CASSSRLARDTQYF
CDR3nt: TGTGCCAGCAGCTCGCGACTAGCCAGAGATACGCAGTATTTT
v_gene: TRBV11-2
abundance: NA
len: 14
d_gene: TRBD2
j_gene: TRBJ2-3

CDR3aa: CASSLGQQETQYF
CDR3nt: TGTGCCAGCAGCTTAGGACAGCAAGAGACCCAGTACTTC
v_gene: TRBV7-2
abundance: NA
len: 13
d_gene: NA
j_gene: TRBJ2-5

CDR3aa: CATLGPGLYGYTF
CDR3nt: TGTGCCACCTTGGGGCCCGGATTGTACGGCTACACCTTC
v_gene: TRBV6-1
abundance: NA
len: 13
d_gene: NA
j_gene: TRBJ1-2

CDR3aa: CASTNQRGDGDTQYF
CDR3nt: TGTGCCAGCACCAATCAGCGGGGGGACGGAGATACGCAGTATTTT
v_gene: TRBV11-3
abundance: NA
len: 15
d_gene: TRBD2
j_gene: TRBJ2-3

CDR3aa: CASGGLTGMGTDTQYF
CDR3nt: TGCGCCAGCGGGGGATTGACAGGGATGGGGACAGATACGCAGTATTTT
v_gene: TRBV5-1
abundance: once
len: 16
d_gene: TRBD1
j_gene: TRBJ2-3

CDR3aa: CASSLPPNTEAFF
CDR3nt: TGCGCCAGCAGCTTGCCGCCGAACACTGAAGCTTTCTTT
v_gene: TRBV5-1
abundance: NA
len: 13
d_gene: NA
j_gene: TRBJ1-1